One T cell receptor (beta chain) is described in this entry. In the source study's methods: By means of reference gene primer amplification, nucleated cell counts were estimated. Clones were sequenced by immunoSEQ multiplex PCR, and TCRdb holds only the in-frame ones, with some missing. V and J calls and clone size are copied from that table; D and trimming were computed from the DNA. The sample gives around 140,000 clones, 70% to 90% of which show up once; 1.5% to 1.7% is in the top ten. The sample originates from a study of blood T cell repertoires in COVID-19. V was cut by 10 bases and J by 2 bases, with 10 bases left in between. The V gene's germline CDR1 is ENHRY and CDR2 SYGVKD. The CDR3 extends over 12 amino acids.

The sequence was obtained from a woman between 55 and 75 years old with acute or convalescent COVID-19. Sequenced sample: peripheral blood. The chain carries TRBV10-3 and TRBJ2-3, with TRBD2 as a possible D gene (5 bases). The CDR3 reads CATFGNTDTQYF. The CDR3 DNA reads as TGTGCCACCTTCGGGAACACAGATACGCAGTATTTT.